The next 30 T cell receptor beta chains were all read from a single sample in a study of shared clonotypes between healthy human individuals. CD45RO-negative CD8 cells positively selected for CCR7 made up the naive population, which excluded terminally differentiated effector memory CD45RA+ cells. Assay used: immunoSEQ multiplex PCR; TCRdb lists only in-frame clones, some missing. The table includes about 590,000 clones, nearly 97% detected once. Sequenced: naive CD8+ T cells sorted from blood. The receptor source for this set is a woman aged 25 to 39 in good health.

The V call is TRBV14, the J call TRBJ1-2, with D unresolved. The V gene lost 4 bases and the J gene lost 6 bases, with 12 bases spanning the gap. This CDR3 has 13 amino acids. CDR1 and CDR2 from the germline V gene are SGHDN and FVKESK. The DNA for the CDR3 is TGTGCCAGCAGCCTTGAGGGAATGCATGGCTACACCTTC. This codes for CASSLEGMHGYTF.

CDR3 sequence (DNA): TGTGCCAGCAGAGGAGGGGGTCGTACCTACGAGCAGTACTTC. The encoded protein is CASRGGGRTYEQYF. This rearrangement joins TRBV27 to TRBJ2-7, with D possibly called TRBD1 or TRBD2 (6 bases each). V lost 6 bases to trimming and J lost 2 bases, with 14 bases between them. CDR1 and CDR2 (germline): MNHEY, SMNVEV (reference sequence). CDR3 length equals 14 residues.

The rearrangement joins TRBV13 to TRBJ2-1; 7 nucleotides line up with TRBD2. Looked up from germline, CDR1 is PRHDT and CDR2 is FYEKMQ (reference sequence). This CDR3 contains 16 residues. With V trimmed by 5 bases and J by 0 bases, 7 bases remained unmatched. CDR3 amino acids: CASSTFRGSSYNEQFF. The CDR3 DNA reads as TGTGCCAGCAGCACCTTTCGCGGGAGCTCCTACAATGAGCAGTTCTTC.

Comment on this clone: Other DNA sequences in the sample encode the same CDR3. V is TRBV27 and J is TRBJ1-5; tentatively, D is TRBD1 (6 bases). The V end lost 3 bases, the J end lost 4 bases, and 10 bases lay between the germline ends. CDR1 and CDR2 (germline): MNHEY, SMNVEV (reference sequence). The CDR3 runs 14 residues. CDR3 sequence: CASSFGRGNQPQHF. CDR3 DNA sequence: TGTGCCAGCAGTTTCGGCAGGGGAAATCAGCCCCAGCATTTT.

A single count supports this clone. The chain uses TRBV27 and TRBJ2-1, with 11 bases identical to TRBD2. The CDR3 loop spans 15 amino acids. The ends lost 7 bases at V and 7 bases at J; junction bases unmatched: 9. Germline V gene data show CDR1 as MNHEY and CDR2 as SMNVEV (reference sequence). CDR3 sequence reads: CASKGASGRMNEQFF. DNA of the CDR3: TGTGCCAGCAAAGGGGCTAGCGGGAGGATGAATGAGCAGTTCTTC.

The CDR3 region is CASSFGQALSYEQYF. In nucleotides, the CDR3 is TGTGCCAGCAGTTTCGGGCAGGCGCTCTCCTACGAGCAGTACTTC. This chain joins TRBV28 and TRBJ2-7; the D is unclear. The CDR3 contains 15 residues. Germline CDR1 MDHEN, CDR2 SYDVKM. The ends were cut back, 3 bases at V and 0 bases at J, with 12 bases in the middle.

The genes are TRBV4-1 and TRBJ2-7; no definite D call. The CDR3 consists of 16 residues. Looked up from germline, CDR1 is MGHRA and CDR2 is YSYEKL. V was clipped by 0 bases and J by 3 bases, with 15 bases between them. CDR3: CASSQDFPKRHYEQYF. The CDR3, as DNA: TGCGCCAGCAGCCAAGATTTTCCGAAACGTCACTACGAGCAGTACTTC.

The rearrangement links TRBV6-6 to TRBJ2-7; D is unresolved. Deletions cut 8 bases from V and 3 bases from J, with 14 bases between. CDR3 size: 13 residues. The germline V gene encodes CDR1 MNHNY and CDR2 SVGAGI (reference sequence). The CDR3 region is CASGAGSLYEQYF. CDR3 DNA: TGTGCCAGCGGAGCAGGATCCCTCTACGAGCAGTACTTC.

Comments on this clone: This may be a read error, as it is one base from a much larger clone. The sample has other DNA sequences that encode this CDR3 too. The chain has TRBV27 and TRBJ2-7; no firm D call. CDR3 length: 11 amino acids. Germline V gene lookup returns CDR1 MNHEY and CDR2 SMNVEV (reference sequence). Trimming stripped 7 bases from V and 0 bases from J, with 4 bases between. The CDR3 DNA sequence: TGTGCCAGCACTTCCTCCTACGAGCAGTACTTC. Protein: CASTSSYEQYF.

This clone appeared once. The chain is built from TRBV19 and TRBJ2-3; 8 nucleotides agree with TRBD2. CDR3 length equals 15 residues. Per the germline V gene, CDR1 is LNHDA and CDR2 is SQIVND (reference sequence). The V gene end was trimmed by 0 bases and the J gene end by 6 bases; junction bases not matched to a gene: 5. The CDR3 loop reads CASSIDSGMSDTQYF. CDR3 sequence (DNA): TGTGCCAGTAGTATAGATAGCGGGATGTCCGATACGCAGTATTTT.

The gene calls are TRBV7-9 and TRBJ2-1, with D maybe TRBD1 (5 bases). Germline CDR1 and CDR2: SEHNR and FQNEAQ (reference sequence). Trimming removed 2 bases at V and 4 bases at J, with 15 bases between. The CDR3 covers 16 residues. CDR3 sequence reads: CASSLRLDRSYNEQFF. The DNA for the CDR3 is TGTGCCAGCAGCTTAAGGCTTGACAGAAGTTACAATGAGCAGTTCTTC.

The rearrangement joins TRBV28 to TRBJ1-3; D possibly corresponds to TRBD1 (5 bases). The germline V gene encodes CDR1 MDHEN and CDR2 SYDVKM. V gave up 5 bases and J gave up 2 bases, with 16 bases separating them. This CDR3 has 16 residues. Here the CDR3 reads CASSPGALGPGNTIYF. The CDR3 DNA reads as TGTGCCAGCAGTCCCGGGGCCCTTGGACCTGGAAACACCATATATTTT. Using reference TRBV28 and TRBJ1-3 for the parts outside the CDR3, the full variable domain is DVKVTQSSRYLVKRTGEKVFLECVQDMDHENMFWYRQDPGLGLRLIYFSYDVKMKEKGDIPEGYSVSREKKERFSLILESASTNQTSMYLCASSPGALGPGNTIYFGEGSWLTVV.

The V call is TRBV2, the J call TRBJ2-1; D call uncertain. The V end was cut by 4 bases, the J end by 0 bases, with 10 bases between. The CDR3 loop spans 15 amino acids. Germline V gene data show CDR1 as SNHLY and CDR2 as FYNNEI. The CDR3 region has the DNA TGTGCCAGCAGTGGCATGGGCGACTCCTACAATGAGCAGTTCTTC. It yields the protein CASSGMGDSYNEQFF.

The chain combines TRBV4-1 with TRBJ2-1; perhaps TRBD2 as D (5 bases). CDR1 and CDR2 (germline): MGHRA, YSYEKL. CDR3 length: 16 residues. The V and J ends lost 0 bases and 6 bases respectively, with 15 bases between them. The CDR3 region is CASSQDREGVGNEQFF. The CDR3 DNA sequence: TGCGCCAGCAGCCAAGATCGTGAGGGTGTGGGCAATGAGCAGTTCTTC.

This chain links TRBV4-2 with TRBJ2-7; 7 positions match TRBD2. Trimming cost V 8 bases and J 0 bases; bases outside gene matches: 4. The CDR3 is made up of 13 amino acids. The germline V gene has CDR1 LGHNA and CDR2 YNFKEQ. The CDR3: CASSGGISYEQYF. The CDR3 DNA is TGTGCCAGCTCGGGGGGAATCTCCTACGAGCAGTACTTC.

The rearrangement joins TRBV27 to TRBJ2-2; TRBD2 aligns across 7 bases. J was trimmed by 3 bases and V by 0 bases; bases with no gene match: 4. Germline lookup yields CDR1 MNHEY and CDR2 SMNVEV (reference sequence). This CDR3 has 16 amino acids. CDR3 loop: CASSLSAGVDTGELFF. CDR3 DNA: TGTGCCAGCAGTTTATCCGCGGGAGTTGACACCGGGGAGCTGTTTTTT.

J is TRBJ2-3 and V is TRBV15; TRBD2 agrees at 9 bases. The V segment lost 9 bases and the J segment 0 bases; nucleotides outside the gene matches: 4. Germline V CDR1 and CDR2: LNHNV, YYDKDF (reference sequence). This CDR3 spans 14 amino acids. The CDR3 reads CATRTSASTDTQYF. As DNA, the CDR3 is TGTGCCACAAGGACTAGCGCGAGCACAGATACGCAGTATTTT.

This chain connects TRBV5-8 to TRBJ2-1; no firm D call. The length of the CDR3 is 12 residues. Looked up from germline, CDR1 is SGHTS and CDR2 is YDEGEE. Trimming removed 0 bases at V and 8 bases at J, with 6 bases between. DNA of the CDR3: TGTGCCAGCAGCTTGGTTGACGATGAGCAGTTCTTC. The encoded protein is CASSLVDDEQFF.

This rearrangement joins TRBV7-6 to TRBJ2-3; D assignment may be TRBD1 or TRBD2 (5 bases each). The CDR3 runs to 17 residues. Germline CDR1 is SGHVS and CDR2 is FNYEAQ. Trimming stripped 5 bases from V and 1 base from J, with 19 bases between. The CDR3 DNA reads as TGTGCCAGCAGCGACGGGGCTTTTGTAACTCGCACAGATACGCAGTATTTT. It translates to CASSDGAFVTRTDTQYF.

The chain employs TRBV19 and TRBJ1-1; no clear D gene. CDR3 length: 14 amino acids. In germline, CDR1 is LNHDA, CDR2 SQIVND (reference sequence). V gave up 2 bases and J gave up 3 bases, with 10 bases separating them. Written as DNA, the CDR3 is TGTGCCAGTAGTATAATCGGCGTTGACACTGAAGCTTTCTTT. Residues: CASSIIGVDTEAFF.

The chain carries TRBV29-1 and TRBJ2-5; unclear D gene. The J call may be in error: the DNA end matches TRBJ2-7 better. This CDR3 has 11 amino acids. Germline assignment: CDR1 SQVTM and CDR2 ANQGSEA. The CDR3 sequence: CSVLRSYEQYF. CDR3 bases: TGCAGCGTCCTTCGAAGCTACGAGCAGTACTTC.

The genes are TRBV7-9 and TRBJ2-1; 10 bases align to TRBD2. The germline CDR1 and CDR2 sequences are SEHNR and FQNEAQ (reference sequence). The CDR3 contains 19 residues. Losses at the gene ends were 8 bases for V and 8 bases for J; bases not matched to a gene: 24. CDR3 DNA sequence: TGTGCCAGCGGCTACAGGGAAGCGGGAGGGCACCTCCTCTTGGATGAGCAGTTCTTC. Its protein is CASGYREAGGHLLLDEQFF.

CDR3 nucleotides: TGCAGCGCCCTAGGGGGACAAGAAATCCCCCCCTCTGGAAACACCATATATTTT. Its protein is CSALGGQEIPPSGNTIYF. The rearrangement uses TRBV29-1 and TRBJ1-3, with D possibly being TRBD1 (6 bases). This CDR3 spans 18 amino acids. From germline, CDR1 is SQVTM and CDR2 ANQGSEA. V lost 7 bases and J lost 0, with 25 bases in between.

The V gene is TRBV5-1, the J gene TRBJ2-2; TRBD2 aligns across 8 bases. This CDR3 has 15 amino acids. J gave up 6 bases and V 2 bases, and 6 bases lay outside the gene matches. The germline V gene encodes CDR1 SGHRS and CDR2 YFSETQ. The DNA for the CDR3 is TGCGCCAGCAGCTTCTCCGGGAGGGCCCCCGGGGAGCTGTTTTTT. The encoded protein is CASSFSGRAPGELFF.

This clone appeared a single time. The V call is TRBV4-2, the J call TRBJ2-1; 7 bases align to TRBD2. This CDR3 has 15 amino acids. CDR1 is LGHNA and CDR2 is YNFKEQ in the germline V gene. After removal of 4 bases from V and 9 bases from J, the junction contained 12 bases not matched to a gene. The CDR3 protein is CASSREGLVKIEQFF. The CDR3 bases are TGTGCCAGCAGCCGGGAAGGACTAGTCAAGATTGAGCAGTTCTTC.

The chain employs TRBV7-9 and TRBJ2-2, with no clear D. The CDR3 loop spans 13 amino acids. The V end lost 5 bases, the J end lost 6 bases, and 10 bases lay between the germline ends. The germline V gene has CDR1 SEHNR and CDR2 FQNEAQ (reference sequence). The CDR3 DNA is TGTGCCAGCAGCCCGGTAGATTCCGGGGAGCTGTTTTTT. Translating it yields CASSPVDSGELFF.

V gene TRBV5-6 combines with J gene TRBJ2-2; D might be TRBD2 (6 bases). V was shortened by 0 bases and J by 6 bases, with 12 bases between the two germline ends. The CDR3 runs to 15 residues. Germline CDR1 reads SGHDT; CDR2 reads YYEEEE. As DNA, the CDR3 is TGTGCCAGCAGCTTGGGGTGGAGGGCCCCCGGGGAGCTGTTTTTT. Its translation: CASSLGWRAPGELFF.

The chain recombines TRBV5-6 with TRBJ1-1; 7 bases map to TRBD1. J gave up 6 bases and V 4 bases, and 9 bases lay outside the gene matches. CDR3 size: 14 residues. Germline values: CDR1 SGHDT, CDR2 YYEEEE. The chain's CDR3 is CASSLQGVMAEAFF. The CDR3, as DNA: TGTGCCAGCAGCCTCCAGGGGGTAATGGCTGAAGCTTTCTTT.

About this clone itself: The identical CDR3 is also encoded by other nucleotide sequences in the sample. CDR3 nucleotides: TGTGCCAGCAGTTACTCGTCAGATACGCAGTATTTT. This sequence encodes CASSYSSDTQYF. The genes are TRBV6-5 and TRBJ2-3; unclear D gene. CDR1 and CDR2 from the germline V gene are MNHEY and SVGAGI. The germline V and J ends were trimmed by 0 bases and 4 bases, with 2 bases remaining between them. The CDR3 sequence is 12 residues long.

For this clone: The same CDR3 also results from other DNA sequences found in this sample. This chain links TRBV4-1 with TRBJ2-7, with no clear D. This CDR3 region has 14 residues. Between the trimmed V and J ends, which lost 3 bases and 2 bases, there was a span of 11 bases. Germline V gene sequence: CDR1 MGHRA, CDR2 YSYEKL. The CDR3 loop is CASSQGTATYEQYF. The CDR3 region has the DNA TGCGCCAGCAGCCAGGGCACAGCGACCTACGAGCAGTACTTC.